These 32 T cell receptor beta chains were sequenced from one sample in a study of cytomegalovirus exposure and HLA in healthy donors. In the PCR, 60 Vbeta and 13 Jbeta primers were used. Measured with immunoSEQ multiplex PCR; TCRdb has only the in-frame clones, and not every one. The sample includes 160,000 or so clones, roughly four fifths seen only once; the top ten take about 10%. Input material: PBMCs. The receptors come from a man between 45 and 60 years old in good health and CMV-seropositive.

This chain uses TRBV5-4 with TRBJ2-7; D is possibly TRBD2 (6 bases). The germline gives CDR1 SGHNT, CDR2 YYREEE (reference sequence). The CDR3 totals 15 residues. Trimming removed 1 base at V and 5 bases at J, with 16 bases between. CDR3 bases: TGTGCCAGCAGCTTGTCGGGGCAGGGACTCCACGAGCAGTACTTC. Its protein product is CASSLSGQGLHEQYF.

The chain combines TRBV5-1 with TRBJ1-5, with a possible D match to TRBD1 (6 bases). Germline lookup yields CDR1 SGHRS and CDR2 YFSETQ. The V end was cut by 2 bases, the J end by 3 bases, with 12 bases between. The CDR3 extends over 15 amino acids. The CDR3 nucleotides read TGCGCCAGCAGCTTCGGGGGGGGCTACAATCAGCCCCAGCATTTT. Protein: CASSFGGGYNQPQHF.

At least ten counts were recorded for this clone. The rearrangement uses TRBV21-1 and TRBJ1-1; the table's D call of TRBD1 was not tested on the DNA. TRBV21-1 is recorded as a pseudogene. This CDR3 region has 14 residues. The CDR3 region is CASSNGHSNTEAFF. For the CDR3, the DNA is TGTGCCAGCAGCAACGGACACTCGAACACTGAAGCTTTCTTT.

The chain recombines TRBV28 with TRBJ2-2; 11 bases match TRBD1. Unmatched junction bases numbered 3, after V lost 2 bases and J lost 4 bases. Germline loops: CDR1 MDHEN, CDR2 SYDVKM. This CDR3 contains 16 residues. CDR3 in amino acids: CASSLTGTGGTGELFF. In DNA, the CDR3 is TGTGCCAGCAGTTTAACCGGGACAGGGGGCACCGGGGAGCTGTTTTTT.

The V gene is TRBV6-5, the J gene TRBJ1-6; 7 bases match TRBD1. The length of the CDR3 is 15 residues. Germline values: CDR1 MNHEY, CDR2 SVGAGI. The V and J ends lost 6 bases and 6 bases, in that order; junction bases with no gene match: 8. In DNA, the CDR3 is TGTGCCAGCAGCCGGGACAGTCTTTCTAATTCACCCCTCCACTTT. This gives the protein CASSRDSLSNSPLHF.

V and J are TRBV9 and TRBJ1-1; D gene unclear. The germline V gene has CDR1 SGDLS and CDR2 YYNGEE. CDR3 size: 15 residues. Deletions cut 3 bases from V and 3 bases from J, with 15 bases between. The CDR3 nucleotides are TGTGCCAGCAGCGGAGAGATTGGGCCAGACACTGAAGCTTTCTTT. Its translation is CASSGEIGPDTEAFF.

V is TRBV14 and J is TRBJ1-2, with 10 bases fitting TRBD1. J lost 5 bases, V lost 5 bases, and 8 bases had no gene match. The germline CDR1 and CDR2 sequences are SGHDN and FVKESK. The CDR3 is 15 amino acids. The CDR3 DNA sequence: TGTGCCAGCAGCGGATGGACAGGGGGAGGATATGGCTACACCTTC. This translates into CASSGWTGGGYGYTF. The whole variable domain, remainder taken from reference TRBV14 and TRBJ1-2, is EAGVTQFPSHSVIEKGQTVTLRCDPISGHDNLYWYRRVMGKEIKFLLHFVKESKQDESGMPNNRFLAERTGGTYSTLKVQPAELEDSGVYFCASSGWTGGGYGYTFGSGTRLTVV.

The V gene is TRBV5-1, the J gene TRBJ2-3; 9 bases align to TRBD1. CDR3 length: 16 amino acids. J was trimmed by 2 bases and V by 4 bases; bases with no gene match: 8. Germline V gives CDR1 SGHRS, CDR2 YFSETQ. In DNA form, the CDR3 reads TGCGCCAGCAGCGTGGGGACAGGGAGGTACACAGATACGCAGTATTTT. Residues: CASSVGTGRYTDTQYF.

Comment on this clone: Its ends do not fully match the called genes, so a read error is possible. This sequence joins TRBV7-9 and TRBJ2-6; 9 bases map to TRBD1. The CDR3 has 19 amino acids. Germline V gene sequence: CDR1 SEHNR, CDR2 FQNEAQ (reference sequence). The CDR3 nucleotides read TGTTCCAGCAGCCCCCACCCGCGGGACAGGGCTTCTGGGGCCAACGTCCTGACTTTC. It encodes CSSSPHPRDRASGANVLTF.

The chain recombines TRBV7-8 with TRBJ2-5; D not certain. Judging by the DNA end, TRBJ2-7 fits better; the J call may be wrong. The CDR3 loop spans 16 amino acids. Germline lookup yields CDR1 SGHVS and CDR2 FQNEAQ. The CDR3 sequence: CASSLQYMNLGYEQYF. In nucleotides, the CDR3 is TGTGCCAGCAGCTTACAATACATGAACTTGGGCTACGAGCAGTACTTC.

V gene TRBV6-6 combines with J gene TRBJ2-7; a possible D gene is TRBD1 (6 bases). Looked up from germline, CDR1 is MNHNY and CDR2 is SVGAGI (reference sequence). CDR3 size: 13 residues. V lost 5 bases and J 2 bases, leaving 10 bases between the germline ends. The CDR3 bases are TGTGCCAGCAGTCAACAGGGTGCCTACGAGCAGTACTTC. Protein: CASSQQGAYEQYF.

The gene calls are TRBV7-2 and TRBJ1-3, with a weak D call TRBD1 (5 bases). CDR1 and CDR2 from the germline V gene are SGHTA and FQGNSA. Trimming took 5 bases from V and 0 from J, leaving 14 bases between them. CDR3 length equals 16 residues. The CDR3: CASSRVRQSSGNTIYF. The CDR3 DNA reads TGTGCCAGCAGCCGTGTGAGACAGAGCTCTGGAAACACCATATATTTT.

The CDR3: CASSLVGLAGQETQYF. The CDR3 DNA is TGCGCCAGCAGCTTGGTTGGACTAGCGGGGCAAGAGACCCAGTACTTC. The chain couples TRBV5-1 to TRBJ2-5, with 12 bases identical to TRBD2. The germline gives CDR1 SGHRS, CDR2 YFSETQ. With 0 bases clipped from V and 2 bases from J, the junction kept 2 bases outside the gene matches. The CDR3 consists of 16 residues.

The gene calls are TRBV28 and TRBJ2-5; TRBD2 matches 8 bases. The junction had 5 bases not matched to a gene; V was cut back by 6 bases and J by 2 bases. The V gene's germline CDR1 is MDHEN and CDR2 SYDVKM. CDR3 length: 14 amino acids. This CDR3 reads CASSPRGGQETQYF. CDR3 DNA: TGTGCCAGCAGCCCCCGGGGGGGTCAAGAGACCCAGTACTTC.

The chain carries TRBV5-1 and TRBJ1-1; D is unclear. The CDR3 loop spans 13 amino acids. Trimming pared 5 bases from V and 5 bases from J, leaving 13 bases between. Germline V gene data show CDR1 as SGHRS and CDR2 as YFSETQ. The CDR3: CASRLEVGTEAFF. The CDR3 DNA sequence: TGCGCCAGCAGACTGGAGGTCGGAACTGAAGCTTTCTTT.

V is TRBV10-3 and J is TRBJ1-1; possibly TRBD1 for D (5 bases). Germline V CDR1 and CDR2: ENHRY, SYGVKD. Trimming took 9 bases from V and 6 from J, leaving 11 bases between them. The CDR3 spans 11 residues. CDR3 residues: CAIAQGSEAFF. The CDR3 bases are TGTGCCATAGCGCAGGGCTCTGAAGCTTTCTTT.

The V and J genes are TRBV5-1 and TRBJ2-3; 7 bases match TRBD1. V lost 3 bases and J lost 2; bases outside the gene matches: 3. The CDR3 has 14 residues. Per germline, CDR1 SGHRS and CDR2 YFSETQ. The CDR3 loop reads CASSSGQNTDTQYF. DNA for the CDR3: TGCGCCAGCAGCTCGGGACAGAACACAGATACGCAGTATTTT.

CDR3 bases: TGTGCCAGCAGCCTGACGGGACAGGGAAATTCACCCCTCCACTTT. Translating gives CASSLTGQGNSPLHF. This chain links TRBV7-3 with TRBJ1-6; 9 bases align to TRBD1. This CDR3 is built from 15 residues. V dropped 5 bases and J dropped 7; count of bases not matched to a gene: 6. CDR1 is SGHTA, CDR2 FQGTGA, per germline.

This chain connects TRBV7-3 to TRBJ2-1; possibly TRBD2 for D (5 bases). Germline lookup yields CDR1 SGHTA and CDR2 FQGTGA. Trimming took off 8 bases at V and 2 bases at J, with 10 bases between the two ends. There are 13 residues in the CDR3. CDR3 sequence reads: CASQAGPYNEQFF. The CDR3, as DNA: TGTGCCAGCCAGGCGGGCCCCTACAATGAGCAGTTCTTC.

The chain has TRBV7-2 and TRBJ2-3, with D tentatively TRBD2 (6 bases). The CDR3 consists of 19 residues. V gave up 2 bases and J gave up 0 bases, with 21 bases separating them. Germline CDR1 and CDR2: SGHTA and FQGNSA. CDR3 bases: TGTGCCAGCAGCTTAAGGGCCCGCGGGAATCTTTTTAGCACAGATACGCAGTATTTT. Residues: CASSLRARGNLFSTDTQYF.

The CDR3 bases are TGTGCCAGCAGCTTAATACTGGGGCAGGCAACAGATACGCAGTATTTT. Translation: CASSLILGQATDTQYF. The V gene is TRBV5-6, the J gene TRBJ2-3; tentative D call: TRBD1 (5 bases). The germline CDR1 and CDR2 sequences are SGHDT and YYEEEE. Trimming removed 2 bases from V and 3 bases from J, with 16 bases in between. This CDR3 is built from 16 residues. The full variable domain, completed using reference TRBV5-6 and TRBJ2-3, is DAGVTQSPTHLIKTRGQQVTLRCSPKSGHDTVSWYQQALGQGPQFIFQYYEEEERQRGNFPDRFSGHQFPNYSSELNVNALLLGDSALYLCASSLILGQATDTQYFGPGTRLTVL.

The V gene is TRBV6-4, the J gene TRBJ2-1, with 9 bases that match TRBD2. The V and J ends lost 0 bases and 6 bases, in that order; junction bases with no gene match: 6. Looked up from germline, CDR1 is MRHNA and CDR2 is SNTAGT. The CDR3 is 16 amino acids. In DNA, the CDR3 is TGTGCCAGCAGTGACTCAGGAGCGGGGGGATTCAATGAGCAGTTCTTC. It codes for CASSDSGAGGFNEQFF.

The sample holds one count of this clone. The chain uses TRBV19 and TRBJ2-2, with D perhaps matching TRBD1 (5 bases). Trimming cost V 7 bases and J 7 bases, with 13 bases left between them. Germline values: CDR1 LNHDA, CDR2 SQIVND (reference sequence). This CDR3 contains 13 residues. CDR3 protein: CASKNRIHGELFF. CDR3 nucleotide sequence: TGTGCCAGTAAAAACAGGATCCACGGGGAGCTGTTTTTT.

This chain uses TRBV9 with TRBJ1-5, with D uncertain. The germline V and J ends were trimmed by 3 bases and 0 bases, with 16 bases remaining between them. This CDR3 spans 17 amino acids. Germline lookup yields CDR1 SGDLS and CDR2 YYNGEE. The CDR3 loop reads CASSATLEADSNQPQHF. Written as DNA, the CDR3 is TGTGCCAGCAGCGCAACCTTGGAGGCAGATAGCAATCAGCCCCAGCATTTT.

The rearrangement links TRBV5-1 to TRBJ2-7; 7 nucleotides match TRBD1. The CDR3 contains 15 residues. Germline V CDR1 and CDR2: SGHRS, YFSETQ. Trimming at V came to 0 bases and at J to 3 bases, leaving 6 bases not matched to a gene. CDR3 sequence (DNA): TGCGCCAGCAGCTTGGCGCCGACAGGGTACTACGAGCAGTACTTC. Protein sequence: CASSLAPTGYYEQYF.

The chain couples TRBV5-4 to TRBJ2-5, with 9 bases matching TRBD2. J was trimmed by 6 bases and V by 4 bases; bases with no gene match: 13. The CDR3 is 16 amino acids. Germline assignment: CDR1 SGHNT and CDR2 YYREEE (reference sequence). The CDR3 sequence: CASSPAGGGGAQTQYF. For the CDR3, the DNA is TGTGCCAGCAGCCCAGCGGGTGGCGGGGGGGCGCAGACCCAGTACTTC.

The DNA of the CDR3 is TGTGCCATCAGTGAATCACAGGGGGGAGAGACCCAGTACTTC. This encodes CAISESQGGETQYF. The chain carries TRBV10-3 and TRBJ2-5; 8 nucleotides match TRBD1. The CDR3 spans 14 residues. CDR1 is ENHRY, CDR2 SYGVKD, per germline. Unmatched junction bases numbered 4, after V lost 3 bases and J lost 4 bases.

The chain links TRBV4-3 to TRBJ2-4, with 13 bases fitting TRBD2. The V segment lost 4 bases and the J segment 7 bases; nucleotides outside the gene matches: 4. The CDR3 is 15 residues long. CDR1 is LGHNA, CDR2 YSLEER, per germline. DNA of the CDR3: TGCGCCAGCAGCCTGGGACTAGCGGGGCGTAACATTCAGTACTTC. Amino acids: CASSLGLAGRNIQYF.

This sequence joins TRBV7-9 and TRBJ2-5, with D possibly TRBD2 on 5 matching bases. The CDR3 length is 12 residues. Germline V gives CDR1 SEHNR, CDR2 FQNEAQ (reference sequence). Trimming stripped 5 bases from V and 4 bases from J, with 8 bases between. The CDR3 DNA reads TGTGCCAGCAGCATAGGAGGAGAGACCCAGTACTTC. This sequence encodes CASSIGGETQYF.

DNA of the CDR3: TGTGCCAGCAGCTCCTCCCGGGGGGCGAGTGGCTACACCTTC. This translates into CASSSSRGASGYTF. This sequence joins TRBV28 and TRBJ1-2, with D possibly matching TRBD1 (6 bases). V was pared by 6 bases and J by 7 bases, with 18 bases between. The CDR3 has 14 residues. Germline assignment: CDR1 MDHEN and CDR2 SYDVKM.

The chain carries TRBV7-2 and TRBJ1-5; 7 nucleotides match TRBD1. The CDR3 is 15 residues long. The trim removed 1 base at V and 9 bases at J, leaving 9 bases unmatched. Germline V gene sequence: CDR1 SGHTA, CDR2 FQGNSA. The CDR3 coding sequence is TGTGCCAGCAGCTTAGGAGAAGGGGGCAGGACGCCCCAGCATTTT. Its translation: CASSLGEGGRTPQHF.

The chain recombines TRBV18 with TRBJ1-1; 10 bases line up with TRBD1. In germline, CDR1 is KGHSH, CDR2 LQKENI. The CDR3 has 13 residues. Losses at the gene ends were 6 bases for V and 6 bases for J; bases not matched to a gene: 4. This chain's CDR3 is CASSDRGLSEAFF. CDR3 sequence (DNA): TGTGCCAGCTCCGACAGGGGGCTTTCTGAAGCTTTCTTT.